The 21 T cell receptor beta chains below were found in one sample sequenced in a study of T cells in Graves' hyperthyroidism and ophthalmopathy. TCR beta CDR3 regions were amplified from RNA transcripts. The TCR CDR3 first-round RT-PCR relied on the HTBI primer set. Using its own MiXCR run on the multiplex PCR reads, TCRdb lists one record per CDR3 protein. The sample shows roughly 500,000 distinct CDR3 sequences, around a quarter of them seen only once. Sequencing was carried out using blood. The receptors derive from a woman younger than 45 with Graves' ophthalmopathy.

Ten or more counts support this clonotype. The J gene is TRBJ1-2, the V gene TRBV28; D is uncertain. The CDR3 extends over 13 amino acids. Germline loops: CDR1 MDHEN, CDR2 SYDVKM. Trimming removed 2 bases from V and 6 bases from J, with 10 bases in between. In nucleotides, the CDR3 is TGTGCCAGCAGTTTAGAACCCAAGGATGGCTACACCTTC. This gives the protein CASSLEPKDGYTF.

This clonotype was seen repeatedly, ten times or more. CDR3 in amino acids: CASSIDTVNTEAFF. CDR3 nucleotides: TGTGCCAGTAGTATAGATACAGTGAACACTGAAGCTTTCTTT. The V gene is TRBV19, the J gene TRBJ1-1; D is uncertain. CDR3 length equals 14 residues. Trimming pared 0 bases from V and 0 bases from J, leaving 5 bases between. Germline V lookup: CDR1 LNHDA, CDR2 SQIVND (reference sequence).

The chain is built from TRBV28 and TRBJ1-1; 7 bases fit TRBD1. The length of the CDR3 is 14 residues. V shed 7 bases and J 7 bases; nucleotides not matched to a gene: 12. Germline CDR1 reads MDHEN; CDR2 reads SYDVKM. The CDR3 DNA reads TGTGCCAGCACCGCACAGGGGAGAGGGAATGAAGCTTTCTTT. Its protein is CASTAQGRGNEAFF.

CDR3 loop: CASSLLGTGSNQPQHF. The DNA of the CDR3 is TGTGCCAGCAGTTTATTGGGGACGGGGAGCAATCAGCCCCAGCATTTT. The chain is built from TRBV12-3 or TRBV12-4 and TRBJ1-5; a weak D match, TRBD1 (5 bases). V lost 2 bases to trimming and J lost 1 base, with 12 bases between them. There are 16 residues in the CDR3.

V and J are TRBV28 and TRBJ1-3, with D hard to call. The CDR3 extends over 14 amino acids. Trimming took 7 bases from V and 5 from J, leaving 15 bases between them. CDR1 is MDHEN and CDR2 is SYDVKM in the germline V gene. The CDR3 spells CASTLRGRRNTIYF. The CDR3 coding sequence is TGTGCCAGCACCTTGCGGGGTCGGCGAAACACCATATATTTT.

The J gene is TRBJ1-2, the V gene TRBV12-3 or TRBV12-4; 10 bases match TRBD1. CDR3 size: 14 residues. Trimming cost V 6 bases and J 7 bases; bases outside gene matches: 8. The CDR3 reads CASRRWTGGGGYTF. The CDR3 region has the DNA TGTGCCAGCAGAAGATGGACAGGGGGAGGTGGCTACACCTTC.

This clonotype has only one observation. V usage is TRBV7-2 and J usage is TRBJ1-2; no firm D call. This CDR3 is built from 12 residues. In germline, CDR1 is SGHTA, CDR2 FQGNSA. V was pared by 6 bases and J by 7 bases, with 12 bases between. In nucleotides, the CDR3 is TGTGCCAGCAGTTTGGGTATAACTGGCTACACCTTC. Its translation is CASSLGITGYTF.

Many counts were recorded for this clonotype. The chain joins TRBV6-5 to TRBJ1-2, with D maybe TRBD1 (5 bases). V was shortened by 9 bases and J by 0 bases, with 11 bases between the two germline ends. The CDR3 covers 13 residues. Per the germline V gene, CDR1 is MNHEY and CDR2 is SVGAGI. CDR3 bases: TGTGCCAGTCGCCCGACAGCTAACTATGGCTACACCTTC. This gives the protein CASRPTANYGYTF.

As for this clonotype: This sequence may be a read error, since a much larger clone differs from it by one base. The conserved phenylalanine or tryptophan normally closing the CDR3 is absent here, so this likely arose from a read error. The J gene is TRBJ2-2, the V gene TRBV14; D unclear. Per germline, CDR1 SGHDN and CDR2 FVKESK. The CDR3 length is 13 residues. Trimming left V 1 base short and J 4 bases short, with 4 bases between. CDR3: CASSQVVTGELFL. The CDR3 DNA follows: TGTGCCAGCAGCCAAGTTGTCACCGGGGAGCTGTTTTTG.

The CDR3 DNA reads TGTGCCAGCAGTCCCCGGGGACTGCGCAGGGTTGGGGCCAACGTCCTGACTTTC. Its translation: CASSPRGLRRVGANVLTF. This sequence joins TRBV6-7 and TRBJ2-6; maybe TRBD2 (6 bases). TRBV6-7 is an ORF; its function is uncertain. The V end lost 5 bases, the J end lost 3 bases, and 20 bases lay between the germline ends. This CDR3 is 18 amino acids long.

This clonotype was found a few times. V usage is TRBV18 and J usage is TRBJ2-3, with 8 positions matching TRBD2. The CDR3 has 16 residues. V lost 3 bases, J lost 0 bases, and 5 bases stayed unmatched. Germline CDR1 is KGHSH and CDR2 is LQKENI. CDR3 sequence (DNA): TGTGCCAGCTCACCCGTAGCGGGGCCAAGCACAGATACGCAGTATTTT. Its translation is CASSPVAGPSTDTQYF.

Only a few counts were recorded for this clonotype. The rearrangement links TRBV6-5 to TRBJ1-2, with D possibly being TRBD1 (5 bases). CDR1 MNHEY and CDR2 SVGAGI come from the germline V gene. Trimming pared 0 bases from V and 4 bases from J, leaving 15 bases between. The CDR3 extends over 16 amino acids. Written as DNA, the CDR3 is TGTGCCAGCAGTTACTCGATTGGAGACAGTGGCTATGGCTACACCTTC. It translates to CASSYSIGDSGYGYTF.

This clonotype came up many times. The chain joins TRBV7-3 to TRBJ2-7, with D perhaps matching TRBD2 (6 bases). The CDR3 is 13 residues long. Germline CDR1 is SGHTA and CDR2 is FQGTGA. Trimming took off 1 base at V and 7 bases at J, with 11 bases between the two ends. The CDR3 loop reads CASSLRPGGEQYF. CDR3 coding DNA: TGTGCCAGCAGCTTAAGGCCAGGAGGGGAGCAGTACTTC.

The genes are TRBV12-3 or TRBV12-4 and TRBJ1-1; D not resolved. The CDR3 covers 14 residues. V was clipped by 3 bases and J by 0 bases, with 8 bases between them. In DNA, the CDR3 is TGTGCCAGCAGTTTTCAGGTTATGAACACTGAAGCTTTCTTT. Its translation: CASSFQVMNTEAFF.

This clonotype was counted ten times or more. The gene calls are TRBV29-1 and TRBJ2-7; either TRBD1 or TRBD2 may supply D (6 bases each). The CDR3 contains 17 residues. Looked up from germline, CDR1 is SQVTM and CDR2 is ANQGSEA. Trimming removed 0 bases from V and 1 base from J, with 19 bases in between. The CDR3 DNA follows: TGCAGCGTTGAAGACGGAGTCGGAGGGGGATGGTCCTACGAGCAGTACTTC. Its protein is CSVEDGVGGGWSYEQYF.

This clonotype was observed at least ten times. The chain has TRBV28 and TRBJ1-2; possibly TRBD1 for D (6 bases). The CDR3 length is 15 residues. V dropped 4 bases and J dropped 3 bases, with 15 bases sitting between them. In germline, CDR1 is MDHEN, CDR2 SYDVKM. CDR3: CASSSQGILDYGYTF. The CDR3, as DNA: TGTGCCAGCAGTTCCCAGGGGATTTTGGACTATGGCTACACCTTC.

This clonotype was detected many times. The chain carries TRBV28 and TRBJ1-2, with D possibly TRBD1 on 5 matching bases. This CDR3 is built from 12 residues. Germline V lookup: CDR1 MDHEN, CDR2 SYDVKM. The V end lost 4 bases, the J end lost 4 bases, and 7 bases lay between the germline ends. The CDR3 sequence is CASSWGGYGYTF. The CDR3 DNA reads TGTGCCAGCAGTTGGGGGGGCTATGGCTACACCTTC.

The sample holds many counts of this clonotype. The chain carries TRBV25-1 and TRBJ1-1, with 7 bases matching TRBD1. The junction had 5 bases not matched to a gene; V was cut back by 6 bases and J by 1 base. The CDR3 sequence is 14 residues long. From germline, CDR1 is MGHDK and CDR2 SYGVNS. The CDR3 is CASRMTGWNTEAFF. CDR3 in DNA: TGTGCCAGCAGAATGACAGGGTGGAACACTGAAGCTTTCTTT.

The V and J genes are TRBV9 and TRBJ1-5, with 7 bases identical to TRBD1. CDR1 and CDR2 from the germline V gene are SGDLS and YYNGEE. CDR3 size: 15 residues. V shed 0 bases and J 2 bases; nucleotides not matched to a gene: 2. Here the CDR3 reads CASSVEGAGNQPQHF. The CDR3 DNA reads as TGTGCCAGCAGCGTAGAGGGGGCCGGCAATCAGCCCCAGCATTTT.

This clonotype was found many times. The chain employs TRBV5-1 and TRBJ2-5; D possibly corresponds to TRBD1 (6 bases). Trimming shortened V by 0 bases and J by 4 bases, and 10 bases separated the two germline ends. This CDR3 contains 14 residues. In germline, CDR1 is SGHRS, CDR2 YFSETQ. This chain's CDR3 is CASSLALGGETQYF. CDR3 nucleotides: TGCGCCAGCAGCTTGGCTTTAGGGGGAGAGACCCAGTACTTC.

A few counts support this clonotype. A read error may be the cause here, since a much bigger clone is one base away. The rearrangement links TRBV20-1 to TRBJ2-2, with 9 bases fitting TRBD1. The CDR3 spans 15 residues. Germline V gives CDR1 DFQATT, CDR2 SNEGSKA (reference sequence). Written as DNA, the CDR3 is TGCAATGCTAGAGGGACAGGGACAAACACCGGGGAGCTGTTTTTT. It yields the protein CNARGTGTNTGELFF.